Presented here are 26 T cell receptor beta chains from one specimen sequenced in a study of graft-versus-host responses after intestinal transplantation. The repertoire was sequenced with immunoSEQ multiplex PCR; TCRdb's copy has only in-frame clones and lacks some. This table has more than 45,000 clones, 91% appearing once. The input for sequencing was PBMCs, taken about 120 days after intestinal transplantation. The receptor set was obtained from a human patient who received an intestinal transplant, so some T cells may come from the graft donor.

The V gene is TRBV10-3, the J gene TRBJ1-1; D gene unclear. The CDR3 runs to 15 residues. V shed 0 bases and J shed 1 base, with 9 bases lying between them. The germline CDR1 and CDR2 sequences are ENHRY and SYGVKD. CDR3 in amino acids: CAISESVGRNTEAFF. CDR3 nucleotides: TGTGCCATCAGTGAGTCTGTGGGCCGGAACACTGAAGCTTTCTTT.

The rearrangement joins TRBV5-1 to TRBJ1-2; D unclear. Germline assignment: CDR1 SGHRS and CDR2 YFSETQ. V was clipped by 0 bases and J by 4 bases, with 10 bases between them. This CDR3 contains 14 residues. The CDR3 DNA sequence: TGCGCCAGCAGCTTGGAGTCGACAAGCTATGGCTACACCTTC. Encoded protein: CASSLESTSYGYTF.

The chain combines TRBV11-2 with TRBJ2-7; 8 nucleotides line up with TRBD2. CDR3 size: 15 residues. Germline CDR1 reads SGHAT; CDR2 reads FQNNGV. The trim removed 6 bases at V and 4 bases at J, leaving 11 bases unmatched. CDR3 in DNA: TGTGCCAGCAGTCATTCCGGGAGGGCGGAGTACGAGCAGTACTTC. As protein: CASSHSGRAEYEQYF. Combining the CDR3 with reference TRBV11-2 and TRBJ2-7 gives the whole variable domain EAGVAQSPRYKIIEKRQSVAFWCNPISGHATLYWYQQILGQGPKLLIQFQNNGVVDDSQLPKDRFSAERLKGVDSTLKIQPAKLEDSAVYLCASSHSGRAEYEQYFGPGTRLTVT.

This chain uses TRBV29-1 with TRBJ2-7; 12 bases are a match to TRBD2. Germline V gene lookup returns CDR1 SQVTM and CDR2 ANQGSEA. This CDR3 comprises 18 residues. V shed 2 bases and J 2 bases; nucleotides not matched to a gene: 13. The CDR3 nucleotides read TGCAGCGTTGAAAGGAGGACTAGCGGGGTCGAGTGGCCCTACGAGCAGTACTTC. Translation: CSVERRTSGVEWPYEQYF.

The rearrangement links TRBV12-2 to TRBJ2-7; the table names TRBD1, a call not compared with the DNA. TRBV12-2 counts as a pseudogene. The CDR3 has 15 amino acids. In DNA, the CDR3 is TGTGCAAGTCGCTTACCCGGACAGGGAGAATACGAGCAGTACTTC. Its protein is CASRLPGQGEYEQYF.

This sequence joins TRBV9 and TRBJ2-5; the D call may be TRBD1 or TRBD2 (6 bases each). In germline, CDR1 is SGDLS, CDR2 YYNGEE. This CDR3 is 15 amino acids long. The V end lost 1 base, the J end lost 3 bases, and 13 bases lay between the germline ends. The CDR3 region has the DNA TGTGCCAGCAGCGTAAGGGGGGCCGGGGAAGAGACCCAGTACTTC. It yields the protein CASSVRGAGEETQYF.

The rearrangement joins TRBV6-6 to TRBJ1-2; 7 nucleotides align to TRBD1. J lost 4 bases, V lost 6 bases, and 8 bases had no gene match. The germline V gene encodes CDR1 MNHNY and CDR2 SVGAGI (reference sequence). The CDR3 totals 14 residues. CDR3 residues: CASSLAGTAYGYTF. The CDR3, as DNA: TGTGCCAGCAGCCTTGCCGGGACAGCCTATGGCTACACCTTC.

This chain links TRBV28 with TRBJ2-7, with 13 positions matching TRBD2. V dropped 6 bases and J dropped 1; count of bases not matched to a gene: 6. The CDR3 runs to 16 residues. Germline CDR1 MDHEN, CDR2 SYDVKM. The CDR3 nucleotides read TGTGCCAGCAGAACTAGCGGGAGGGCCAAATCCTACGAGCAGTACTTC. This gives the protein CASRTSGRAKSYEQYF.

The chain has TRBV5-1 and TRBJ2-7; D is perhaps TRBD2 (6 bases). V was trimmed by 0 bases and J by 5 bases, leaving 12 bases between them. Germline CDR1 is SGHRS and CDR2 is YFSETQ. The CDR3 covers 14 residues. The CDR3 DNA reads as TGCGCCAGCAGCTTGGTTCCGGGGGATAACGAGCAGTACTTC. Protein: CASSLVPGDNEQYF.

This rearrangement joins TRBV4-2 to TRBJ1-1; 9 bases match TRBD1. V lost 4 bases and J lost 5; bases outside the gene matches: 8. The CDR3 is made up of 15 amino acids. Germline values: CDR1 LGHNA, CDR2 YNFKEQ. The CDR3 sequence is CASSPRQGEGTEAFF. CDR3 DNA: TGTGCCAGCAGCCCGAGACAGGGGGAAGGGACTGAAGCTTTCTTT.

CDR3 in amino acids: CASSLSGAGSYEQYF. Written as DNA, the CDR3 is TGTGCCAGCAGTTTATCGGGGGCTGGGTCCTACGAGCAGTACTTC. V and J are TRBV27 and TRBJ2-7, with D possibly matching TRBD1 (6 bases). This CDR3 is 15 amino acids long. V was shortened by 0 bases and J by 1 base, with 10 bases between the two germline ends. The germline V gene has CDR1 MNHEY and CDR2 SMNVEV (reference sequence).

The V and J genes are TRBV9 and TRBJ2-7, with a tentative D call TRBD1 (6 bases). The CDR3 sequence is 14 residues long. Germline V gene lookup returns CDR1 SGDLS and CDR2 YYNGEE. Deletions cut 3 bases from V and 5 bases from J, with 15 bases between. The CDR3 region is CASSEKTGIHEQYF. In DNA, the CDR3 is TGTGCCAGCAGCGAGAAAACAGGGATCCACGAGCAGTACTTC.

This clone was observed a handful of times. The chain carries TRBV4-1 and TRBJ1-3; 8 bases line up with TRBD1. Looked up from germline, CDR1 is MGHRA and CDR2 is YSYEKL. The CDR3 consists of 14 residues. With 3 bases clipped from V and 9 bases from J, the junction kept 7 bases outside the gene matches. In DNA form, the CDR3 reads TGCGCCAGCAGCCAGGACAGGGCTATCGGCACCATATATTTT. As protein: CASSQDRAIGTIYF.

This chain links TRBV2 with TRBJ1-1; D possibly corresponds to TRBD1 (5 bases). This CDR3 is 13 amino acids long. Germline V CDR1 and CDR2: SNHLY, FYNNEI. V shed 5 bases and J shed 3 bases, with 10 bases lying between them. The chain's CDR3 is CASSQKGDTEAFF. CDR3 DNA: TGTGCCAGCAGTCAGAAAGGGGACACTGAAGCTTTCTTT.

This clone was seen a few times. The rearrangement links TRBV18 to TRBJ1-1; D might be TRBD1 (5 bases). This CDR3 comprises 14 residues. V lost 0 bases and J 0 bases, leaving 5 bases between the germline ends. Germline V lookup: CDR1 KGHSH, CDR2 LQKENI. The CDR3 region has the DNA TGTGCCAGCTCACCACCGGGGGTGAACACTGAAGCTTTCTTT. As protein: CASSPPGVNTEAFF.

The chain uses TRBV28 and TRBJ2-7, with 7 bases that match TRBD2. Unmatched junction bases numbered 5, after V lost 4 bases and J lost 2 bases. This CDR3 comprises 14 residues. The V gene's germline CDR1 is MDHEN and CDR2 SYDVKM. The CDR3 reads CASSSGRGAYEQYF. The CDR3 nucleotides read TGTGCCAGCAGTTCCGGACGGGGGGCCTACGAGCAGTACTTC.

The rearrangement joins TRBV11-3 to TRBJ2-1; TRBD2 matches 13 bases. The V gene's germline CDR1 is SGHNT and CDR2 YENEEA. The V and J ends lost 1 base and 2 bases, in that order; junction bases with no gene match: 8. The CDR3 loop spans 19 amino acids. The CDR3 DNA follows: TGTGCCAGCAGCTTAGCCCCGGGGACTAGCGGGGTACCCTACAATGAGCAGTTCTTC. Its translation: CASSLAPGTSGVPYNEQFF.

CDR3 region: CASRQTVTKNIQYF. The DNA for the CDR3 is TGTGCCAGCAGACAGACAGTGACCAAAAACATTCAGTACTTC. The J gene is TRBJ2-4, the V gene TRBV2; D possibly corresponds to TRBD1 (5 bases). Trimming left V 6 bases short and J 2 bases short, with 11 bases between. The CDR3 covers 14 residues. Per germline, CDR1 SNHLY and CDR2 FYNNEI.

This chain uses TRBV7-3 with TRBJ2-3; a possible D gene is TRBD1 (5 bases). Trimming took off 2 bases at V and 1 base at J, with 7 bases between the two ends. The CDR3 loop spans 14 amino acids. Germline V CDR1 and CDR2: SGHTA, FQGTGA. The CDR3 DNA follows: TGTGCCAGCAGCTTAGGGGCCCGCACAGATACGCAGTATTTT. It encodes CASSLGARTDTQYF.

The rearrangement links TRBV28 to TRBJ2-1; D possibly corresponds to TRBD2 (6 bases). Germline lookup yields CDR1 MDHEN and CDR2 SYDVKM. CDR3 length equals 15 residues. The ends were cut back, 4 bases at V and 0 bases at J, with 10 bases in the middle. The CDR3 DNA reads TGTGCCAGCAGTTGGCTAGCGAGCTCCTACAATGAGCAGTTCTTC. This encodes CASSWLASSYNEQFF.

This clone was counted a single time. The chain is built from TRBV11-2 and TRBJ2-7; D gene ambiguous. V dropped 2 bases and J dropped 3 bases, with 11 bases sitting between them. Germline loops: CDR1 SGHAT, CDR2 FQNNGV. This CDR3 is built from 14 residues. The CDR3 loop is CASSLNFLSYEQYF. CDR3 bases: TGTGCCAGCAGCTTAAACTTTCTGAGCTACGAGCAGTACTTC.

The chain joins TRBV4-1 to TRBJ2-5; D unclear. V was pared by 6 bases and J by 6 bases, with 14 bases between. Germline CDR1 reads MGHRA; CDR2 reads YSYEKL. This CDR3 contains 13 residues. The CDR3 reads CASSTEPLQTQYF. The CDR3 DNA follows: TGCGCCAGCAGTACAGAGCCCCTGCAGACCCAGTACTTC.

The chain combines TRBV5-4 with TRBJ2-5; D not certain. With 3 bases removed from V and 3 bases from J, the gap between germline ends came to 12 bases. Per germline, CDR1 SGHNT and CDR2 YYREEE (reference sequence). The CDR3 is 14 amino acids. CDR3 bases: TGTGCCAGCAGCTCCGAGGTCGGAGAAGAGACCCAGTACTTC. Its translation is CASSSEVGEETQYF.

V is TRBV2 and J is TRBJ1-5; TRBD1 aligns across 10 bases. V dropped 6 bases and J dropped 5; count of bases not matched to a gene: 4. The V gene's germline CDR1 is SNHLY and CDR2 FYNNEI. The CDR3 length is 14 residues. CDR3 sequence reads: CASSATGGDQPQHF. Here the CDR3 DNA reads TGTGCCAGCAGCGCGACAGGGGGCGATCAGCCCCAGCATTTT.

The V and J genes are TRBV5-1 and TRBJ2-5, with 8 bases matching TRBD1. The CDR3 runs to 14 residues. Trimming cost V 1 base and J 4 bases; bases outside gene matches: 3. Per germline, CDR1 SGHRS and CDR2 YFSETQ. The DNA of the CDR3 is TGCGCCAGCAGCTTGCAGGGGGCAGGAGAGACCCAGTACTTC. It encodes CASSLQGAGETQYF. The variable domain in full, completed from reference TRBV5-1 and TRBJ2-5, reads KAGVTQTPRYLIKTRGQQVTLSCSPISGHRSVSWYQQTPGQGLQFLFEYFSETQRNKGNFPGRFSGRQFSNSRSEMNVSTLELGDSALYLCASSLQGAGETQYFGPGTRLLVL.

V gene TRBV9 combines with J gene TRBJ2-7, with D possibly being TRBD1 (6 bases). V lost 0 bases and J lost 5, with 15 bases in between. CDR1 SGDLS and CDR2 YYNGEE come from the germline V gene. The CDR3 covers 15 residues. The DNA for the CDR3 is TGTGCCAGCAGCGTAGGTGTAGGGGGTGGCAACGAGCAGTACTTC. The encoded protein is CASSVGVGGGNEQYF.